This T cell receptor beta chain was documented in a study of shared clonotypes between healthy human individuals. Across the whole study: Samples came from a couple of female and a few male donors aged 18 to 49. Three CD4 naive, three CD4 memory, two CD8 naive and one CD8 memory plate were used per donor.

The data were produced by immunoSEQ multiplex PCR, yet TCRdb's version contains in-frame clones alone and is incomplete. The table has approximately 2.5 million clones, approximately 94% seen once. In the CD4+ fraction, cells were divided into CD45RA+ naive and CD45RA-negative memory subsets. Trimming cost V 1 base and J 5 bases, with 11 bases left between them. In germline, CDR1 is MGHRA, CDR2 YSYEKL. This CDR3 is 14 amino acids long. The receptor's source is a young man in good health. Some clones in this sample may be carry-over from other donors' samples. The chain employs TRBV4-1 and TRBJ2-5; D is unclear. The sequencing sample was made of naive CD4+ T cells from PBMCs. Subset specified: CD45RA+ positively selected. CDR3 sequence: CASSQVQDLETQYF. The CDR3 DNA reads as TGCGCCAGCAGCCAAGTCCAGGATCTTGAGACCCAGTACTTC.